This T cell receptor beta chain was identified in a study of T cells after yellow fever vaccination. Across the study: Any fraction with a low cell number was prepared using SMART-Seq v4 Ultra Low Input.

Germline V gene data show CDR1 as SEHNR and CDR2 as FQNEAQ (reference sequence). With 5 bases removed from V and 4 bases from J, the gap between germline ends came to 24 bases. This CDR3 is built from 17 residues. This clonotype was seen at least ten times. TCRdb recomputed calls from the 5' RACE reads with MiXCR, one row per CDR3 protein. Of nearly 45,000 distinct CDR3 sequences in the sample, 6.5% to 8.5% were seen once. Whole-study results and caveats: Post-booster repertoires again held most primary-vaccination clones (about 96% CD4, about 88% CD8).

The sequencing used CD8+ T cells not binding an NS4B(214-222) dextramer, sorted from PBMCs, collected 45 days after the yellow fever booster vaccination. The chain employs TRBV7-9 and TRBJ2-7, with D possibly called TRBD1 or TRBD2 (6 bases each). The receptor was isolated from a young man who received the YFV17D yellow fever vaccine. The CDR3 bases are TGTGCCAGCAGCCCAAGCCCGGGGGCAGGGCTAGGATACGAGCAGTACTTC. It specifies CASSPSPGAGLGYEQYF.